The 20 T cell receptor beta chains presented below share a single source sample, sequenced in a study of blood T cells in healthy people across ages (dated by TCRdb to between 2014 and 2016). The method was 5' RACE. For sequencing, an Illumina HiSeq 2500 was employed. A second roughly 7 to 11 cycle PCR used a sample-barcoded 5' primer and a J-beta primer mix. Using fastp at Q25 and MiXCR, TCRdb reprocessed the public reads and kept productive beta chains. Rows are combined by CDR3 protein, so each entry shows the most common genes and DNA. For this sample the table gives about 640,000 distinct CDR3 sequences, of which about 54% were detected only once. Over 35% of the sample lies in the top ten. The sequenced sample consisted of blood. The receptors were gathered from a man aged 55-75 years in good health.

The genes are TRBV12-3 or TRBV12-4 and TRBJ2-3; tentatively, D is TRBD2 (7 bases). The CDR3 length is 15 residues. V dropped 10 bases and J dropped 6 bases, with 23 bases sitting between them. CDR3 residues: CATGRGATVADTQYF. The CDR3, as DNA: TGTGCCACAGGTCGGGGGGCTACGGTAGCCGATACGCAGTATTTT.

On this clonotype: A junction end diverges from the germline sequence, so it may reflect a read error. The rearrangement uses TRBV11-2 and TRBJ2-1; D gene ambiguous. The germline V gene has CDR1 SGHAT and CDR2 FQNNGV. This CDR3 is built from 15 residues. In DNA, the CDR3 is TGTGCTAGCAGCTTAGTCTCTGGAATCAACAATGAGCAGTTCTTC. The encoded protein is CASSLVSGINNEQFF.

This clonotype was seen more than once but under ten times. V and J are TRBV7-9 and TRBJ1-4, with D possibly being TRBD1 (6 bases). CDR1 and CDR2 from the germline V gene are SEHNR and FQNEAQ (reference sequence). The germline V and J ends were trimmed by 6 bases and 6 bases, with 11 bases remaining between them. This CDR3 contains 13 residues. This chain's CDR3 is CASRQGADEKLFF. The CDR3 DNA is TGTGCCAGCAGACAGGGCGCCGATGAAAAACTGTTTTTT.

This chain links TRBV3-1 with TRBJ2-1, with 8 bases identical to TRBD2. This CDR3 spans 16 amino acids. From germline, CDR1 is LGHDT and CDR2 YNNKEL (reference sequence). The V and J ends lost 0 bases and 7 bases, in that order; junction bases with no gene match: 8. This chain's CDR3 is CASSQDYTGGFNEQFF. The CDR3 DNA reads TGTGCCAGCAGCCAAGATTATACGGGGGGGTTTAATGAGCAGTTCTTC.

The rearrangement uses TRBV6-5 and TRBJ1-1; D gene uncertain. The CDR3 is 15 residues long. Trimming cost V 6 bases and J 0 bases, with 14 bases left between them. Germline values: CDR1 MNHEY, CDR2 SVGAGI. The CDR3 spells CASRRALGMNTEAFF. In DNA form, the CDR3 reads TGTGCCAGCAGGAGGGCCCTGGGGATGAACACTGAAGCTTTCTTT.

The chain employs TRBV6-5 and TRBJ2-7; 9 bases line up with TRBD1. Germline CDR1 is MNHEY and CDR2 is SVGAGI. The CDR3 runs to 15 residues. The junction had 11 bases not matched to a gene; V was cut back by 5 bases and J by 6 bases. In DNA, the CDR3 is TGTGCCAGCAGTCCCCGGGACAGGGTAACCTGCGAGCAGTACTTC. Its protein product is CASSPRDRVTCEQYF.

The J gene is TRBJ1-5, the V gene TRBV20-1; D perhaps matches TRBD1 (5 bases). This CDR3 has 15 amino acids. The V end lost 0 bases, the J end lost 7 bases, and 16 bases lay between the germline ends. Germline-derived CDR1 and CDR2 are DFQATT and SNEGSKA (reference sequence). CDR3 region: CSAREAGARVQPQHF. In DNA, the CDR3 is TGCAGTGCTAGAGAGGCCGGGGCCCGTGTGCAGCCCCAGCATTTT.

This clonotype was seen a handful of times. This rearrangement joins TRBV25-1 to TRBJ1-5; D unclear. CDR3 size: 14 residues. Trimming cost V 4 bases and J 1 base, with 8 bases left between them. Germline V gene data show CDR1 as MGHDK and CDR2 as SYGVNS. The CDR3 nucleotides read TGTGCCAGCAGTGTCGGGGTAAGCAATCAGCCCCAGCATTTT. Amino acids: CASSVGVSNQPQHF.

This CDR3 reads CASSPTSGVAYEQYF. CDR3 coding DNA: TGTGCCAGCTCACCGACTAGCGGGGTGGCCTACGAGCAGTACTTC. The V call is TRBV18, the J call TRBJ2-7, with TRBD2 matching over 11 bases. This CDR3 has 15 amino acids. J gave up 2 bases and V 3 bases, and 3 bases lay outside the gene matches. The V gene's germline CDR1 is KGHSH and CDR2 LQKENI.

This clonotype turned up a few times. The V gene is TRBV5-1, the J gene TRBJ1-1; 9 positions agree with TRBD1. Germline V CDR1 and CDR2: SGHRS, YFSETQ. J lost 4 bases, V lost 5 bases, and 6 bases had no gene match. The CDR3 is 14 residues long. CDR3 DNA sequence: TGCGCCAGCAGTTTCGACAGGGGGTCCACTGAAGCTTTCTTT. This translates into CASSFDRGSTEAFF.

This clonotype has a count of ten or more. The genes are TRBV20-1 and TRBJ2-5, with TRBD2 matching over 8 bases. V lost 1 base and J lost 3; bases outside the gene matches: 1. CDR3 length: 13 residues. Germline CDR1 is DFQATT and CDR2 is SNEGSKA (reference sequence). CDR3 protein: CSARVAGKETQYF. The CDR3 region has the DNA TGCAGTGCTAGAGTAGCGGGGAAAGAGACCCAGTACTTC.

The V and J genes are TRBV27 and TRBJ2-7, with D maybe TRBD2 (6 bases). Per the germline V gene, CDR1 is MNHEY and CDR2 is SMNVEV (reference sequence). This CDR3 has 14 amino acids. V was trimmed by 6 bases and J by 0 bases, leaving 12 bases between them. CDR3 loop: CASRWDGSSYEQYF. CDR3 coding DNA: TGTGCCAGCAGATGGGACGGGAGCTCCTACGAGCAGTACTTC.

This clonotype was counted between two and nine times. The chain has TRBV3-1 and TRBJ2-1, with TRBD2 matching 11 bases. V lost 4 bases and J lost 11; bases outside the gene matches: 13. CDR3 size: 16 residues. CDR1 and CDR2 from the germline V gene are LGHDT and YNNKEL (reference sequence). The CDR3 region has the DNA TGTGCCAGCAGCCGGGATGGGGCTAGCGGGGGGATGAAGCAGTTCTTC. Translated, it gives CASSRDGASGGMKQFF.

The chain combines TRBV5-1 with TRBJ2-2; D is perhaps TRBD2 (6 bases). Trimming cost V 0 bases and J 5 bases, with 11 bases left between them. The CDR3 covers 15 residues. Germline V lookup: CDR1 SGHRS, CDR2 YFSETQ. As DNA, the CDR3 is TGCGCCAGCAGCTTGGTACCGGGGAGGACCGGGGAGCTGTTTTTT. Its protein is CASSLVPGRTGELFF.

The chain employs TRBV7-2 and TRBJ2-3; D call uncertain. Trimming took off 0 bases at V and 7 bases at J, with 5 bases between the two ends. The CDR3 runs 12 residues. Germline CDR1 reads SGHTA; CDR2 reads FQGNSA. CDR3 nucleotide sequence: TGTGCCAGCAGCTTAGCCGGCTATACGCAGTATTTT. This encodes CASSLAGYTQYF.

The J gene is TRBJ2-5, the V gene TRBV4-1, with TRBD2 matching 7 bases. Germline V gene data show CDR1 as MGHRA and CDR2 as YSYEKL. V dropped 4 bases and J dropped 5; count of bases not matched to a gene: 7. The CDR3 is made up of 14 amino acids. The CDR3 DNA is TGCGCCAGCAGCCTCCGGCGGGAGAAGGAGACCCAGTACTTC. This sequence encodes CASSLRREKETQYF.

This chain uses TRBV12-3 or TRBV12-4 with TRBJ1-2; perhaps TRBD1 as D (5 bases). The CDR3 contains 12 residues. V lost 6 bases and J 5 bases, leaving 10 bases between the germline ends. This chain's CDR3 is CASRHDSYGYTF. In DNA form, the CDR3 reads TGTGCCAGCAGACACGACAGTTATGGCTACACCTTC.

The chain is built from TRBV10-3 and TRBJ1-1; 7 positions match TRBD1. CDR3 length: 16 amino acids. The V gene end was trimmed by 3 bases and the J gene end by 0 bases; junction bases not matched to a gene: 7. CDR1 is ENHRY, CDR2 SYGVKD, per germline. The chain's CDR3 is CAISEDRVMVNTEAFF. The CDR3 DNA reads as TGTGCCATCAGTGAAGACAGGGTGATGGTGAACACTGAAGCTTTCTTT.

This clonotype showed up just a few times. V is TRBV18 and J is TRBJ2-7; D unresolved. Germline V gene sequence: CDR1 KGHSH, CDR2 LQKENI. Trimming removed 3 bases at V and 0 bases at J, with 9 bases between. This CDR3 region has 14 residues. CDR3 region: CASSPQTNSYEQYF. The CDR3 nucleotides read TGTGCCAGCTCACCCCAGACCAACTCCTACGAGCAGTACTTC.

This rearrangement joins TRBV6-2 or TRBV6-3 to TRBJ2-7, with D hard to call. CDR3 length: 12 residues. Trimming shortened V by 3 bases and J by 3 bases, and 6 bases separated the two germline ends. Per the germline V gene, CDR1 is MNHEY and CDR2 is SVGEGT. The CDR3 DNA sequence: TGTGCCAGCAGTTATCGGAGCTACGAGCAGTACTTC. Its protein product is CASSYRSYEQYF.